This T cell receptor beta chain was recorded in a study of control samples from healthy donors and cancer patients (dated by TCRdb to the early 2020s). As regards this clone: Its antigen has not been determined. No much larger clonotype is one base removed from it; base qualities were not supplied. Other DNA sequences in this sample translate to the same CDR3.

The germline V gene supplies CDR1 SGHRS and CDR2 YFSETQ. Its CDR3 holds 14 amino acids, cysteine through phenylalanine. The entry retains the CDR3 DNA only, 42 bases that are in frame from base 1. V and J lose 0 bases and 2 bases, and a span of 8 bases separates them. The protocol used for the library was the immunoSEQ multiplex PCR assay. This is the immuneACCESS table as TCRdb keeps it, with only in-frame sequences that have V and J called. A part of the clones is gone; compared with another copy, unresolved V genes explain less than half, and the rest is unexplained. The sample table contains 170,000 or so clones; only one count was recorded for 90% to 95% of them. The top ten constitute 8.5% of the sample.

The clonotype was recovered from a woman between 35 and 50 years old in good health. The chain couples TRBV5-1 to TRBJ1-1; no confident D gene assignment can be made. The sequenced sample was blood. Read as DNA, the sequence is TGCGCCAGCAGCTTGGCCGCCGTTAACACTGAAGCTTTCTTT. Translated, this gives CASSLAAVNTEAFF.